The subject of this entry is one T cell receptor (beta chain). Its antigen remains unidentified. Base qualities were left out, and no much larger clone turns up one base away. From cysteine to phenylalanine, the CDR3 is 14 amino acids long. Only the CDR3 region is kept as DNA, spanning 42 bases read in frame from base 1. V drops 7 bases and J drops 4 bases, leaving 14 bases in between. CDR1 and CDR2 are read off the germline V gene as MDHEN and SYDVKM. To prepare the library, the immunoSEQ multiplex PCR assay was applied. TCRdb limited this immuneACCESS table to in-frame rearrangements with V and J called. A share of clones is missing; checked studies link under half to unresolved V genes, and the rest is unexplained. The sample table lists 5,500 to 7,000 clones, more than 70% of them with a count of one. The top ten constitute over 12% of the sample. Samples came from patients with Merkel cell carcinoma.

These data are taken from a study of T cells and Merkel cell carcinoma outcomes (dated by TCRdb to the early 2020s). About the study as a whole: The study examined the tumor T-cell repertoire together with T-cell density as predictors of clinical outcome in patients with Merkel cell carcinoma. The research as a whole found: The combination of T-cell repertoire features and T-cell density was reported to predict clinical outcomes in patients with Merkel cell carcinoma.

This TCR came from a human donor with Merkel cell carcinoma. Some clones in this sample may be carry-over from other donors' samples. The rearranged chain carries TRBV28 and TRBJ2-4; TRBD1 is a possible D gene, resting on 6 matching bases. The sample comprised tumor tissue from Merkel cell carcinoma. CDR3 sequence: CASTPGTPKNIQYF. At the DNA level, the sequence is TGTGCCAGCACCCCAGGGACACCTAAAAACATTCAGTACTTC.